A single sample is the source of the 24 T cell receptor beta chains below, sequenced in a study of blood T cell repertoires in COVID-19. Data came from immunoSEQ multiplex PCR; TCRdb stores just in-frame clones and leaves some out. This sample yields about 63,000 clones, of which 70% to 90% are seen a single time; 3.8% belongs to the top ten. The sequenced sample consisted of PBMCs or T cells enriched from blood (not recorded which). These receptors originate from a woman in her 40s with acute COVID-19.

The chain carries TRBV5-6 and TRBJ2-2; TRBD1 matches at 10 bases. Germline V gene data show CDR1 as SGHDT and CDR2 as YYEEEE. CDR3 length: 16 residues. With V trimmed by 0 bases and J by 5 bases, 4 bases remained unmatched. The DNA for the CDR3 is TGTGCCAGCAGCTTGGGACAGGGGGCATTAACCGGGGAGCTGTTTTTT. Translating gives CASSLGQGALTGELFF.

The chain recombines TRBV6-2 or TRBV6-3 with TRBJ1-5; a weak D match, TRBD1 (6 bases). V gave up 0 bases and J gave up 6 bases, with 15 bases separating them. In germline, CDR1 is MNHEY, CDR2 SVGEGT. The CDR3 is made up of 16 amino acids. CDR3 sequence: CASSYSIRGGGQPQHF. The CDR3 nucleotides read TGTGCCAGCAGTTACTCGATTCGGGGGGGCGGTCAGCCCCAGCATTTT.

A few counts support this clone. The identical CDR3 is also encoded by other nucleotide sequences in the sample. As DNA, the CDR3 is TGTGCCAGCAGCCCGGGACAAGGGGGCTACGAGCAGTACTTC. The encoded protein is CASSPGQGGYEQYF. The chain joins TRBV9 to TRBJ2-7; a weak D match, TRBD1 (6 bases). V lost 4 bases and J 3 bases, leaving 14 bases between the germline ends. The CDR3 extends over 14 amino acids. CDR1 and CDR2 (germline): SGDLS, YYNGEE.

The V gene is TRBV7-3, the J gene TRBJ2-1; D remains ambiguous. The CDR3 loop spans 14 amino acids. Germline V gene lookup returns CDR1 SGHTA and CDR2 FQGTGA. Between the trimmed V and J ends, which lost 5 bases and 2 bases, there was a span of 10 bases. CDR3 sequence reads: CASSLPPPYNEQFF. The CDR3 coding sequence is TGTGCCAGCAGCCTACCACCGCCCTACAATGAGCAGTTCTTC.

V is TRBV28 and J is TRBJ1-1; no reliable D call. CDR1 is MDHEN, CDR2 SYDVKM, per germline. Trimming stripped 1 base from V and 3 bases from J, with 6 bases between. This CDR3 spans 13 amino acids. CDR3 nucleotides: TGTGCCAGCAGTTTATCTGAGGACACTGAAGCTTTCTTT. Its protein is CASSLSEDTEAFF.

The rearrangement links TRBV19 to TRBJ2-3; the D gene is possibly TRBD2 (5 bases). CDR1 LNHDA and CDR2 SQIVND come from the germline V gene (reference sequence). This CDR3 comprises 13 residues. V gave up 2 bases and J gave up 6 bases, with 9 bases separating them. CDR3 residues: CASSIPTGDTQYF. In DNA, the CDR3 is TGTGCCAGTAGTATACCGACGGGGGATACGCAGTATTTT.

The chain combines TRBV3-1 (or the pseudogene TRBV3-2) with TRBJ1-2; 7 bases agree with TRBD1. V gave up 3 bases and J gave up 6 bases; unmatched junction bases: 10. The CDR3 runs to 15 residues. Germline lookup yields CDR1 LGHDT and CDR2 YNNKEL (reference sequence). In DNA form, the CDR3 reads TGTGCCAGCAGCCAGACTAGGACAGGAGGAAATGGCTACACCTTC. Protein product: CASSQTRTGGNGYTF.

This chain uses TRBV27 with TRBJ2-2, with D tentatively TRBD2 (6 bases). Looked up from germline, CDR1 is MNHEY and CDR2 is SMNVEV (reference sequence). Trimming removed 6 bases at V and 7 bases at J, with 6 bases between. The CDR3 contains 11 residues. The CDR3 loop reads CASRRGGELFF. CDR3 bases: TGTGCCAGCAGGCGGGGCGGGGAGCTGTTTTTT.

The chain has TRBV29-1 and TRBJ1-2; TRBD1 agrees at 7 bases. Germline values: CDR1 SQVTM, CDR2 ANQGSEA. V gave up 6 bases and J gave up 2 bases; unmatched junction bases: 6. The CDR3 runs to 13 residues. CDR3 amino acids: CSVRTGQNYGYTF. As DNA, the CDR3 is TGCAGCGTAAGGACAGGACAGAACTATGGCTACACCTTC.

V and J are TRBV14 and TRBJ1-4; D might be TRBD1 (6 bases). V was cut by 2 bases and J by 0 bases, with 7 bases left in between. This CDR3 has 15 residues. Germline V CDR1 and CDR2: SGHDN, FVKESK. The DNA for the CDR3 is TGTGCCAGCAGCCAAAACAGGGCAACTAATGAAAAACTGTTTTTT. This sequence encodes CASSQNRATNEKLFF. Drawing the rest from reference TRBV14 and TRBJ1-4, the complete variable domain is EAGVTQFPSHSVIEKGQTVTLRCDPISGHDNLYWYRRVMGKEIKFLLHFVKESKQDESGMPNNRFLAERTGGTYSTLKVQPAELEDSGVYFCASSQNRATNEKLFFGSGTQLSVL.

This clone appeared many times. This rearrangement joins TRBV6-1 to TRBJ1-3; D unresolved. The CDR3 is made up of 14 amino acids. Germline V gene data show CDR1 as MNHNS and CDR2 as SASEGT. Trimming shortened V by 1 base and J by 3 bases, and 7 bases separated the two germline ends. The CDR3 is CASSEDSGGNTIYF. The CDR3 DNA reads as TGTGCCAGCAGTGAAGACAGTGGTGGAAACACCATATATTTT.

This chain uses TRBV10-1 with TRBJ2-2; weak D call: TRBD2 (6 bases). Germline CDR1 and CDR2: WNHNN and SYGVQD (reference sequence). This CDR3 spans 12 amino acids. Trimming stripped 6 bases from V and 8 bases from J, with 10 bases between. In DNA form, the CDR3 reads TGCGCCAGCAGCCGCGGGATAGGGGAGCTGTTTTTT. This translates into CASSRGIGELFF.

This clone was picked up a small number of times. This chain links TRBV11-3 with TRBJ2-1, with D perhaps matching TRBD2 (7 bases). The V gene lost 5 bases and the J gene lost 7 bases, with 21 bases spanning the gap. Germline CDR1 and CDR2: SGHNT and YENEEA. There are 16 residues in the CDR3. For the CDR3, the DNA is TGTGCCAGCAGCCCCGGGGGGCAGGCTCCAAAAAATGAGCAGTTCTTC. Residues: CASSPGGQAPKNEQFF. The full variable domain, with the rest looked up from reference TRBV11-3 and TRBJ2-1, is EAGVVQSPRYKIIEKKQPVAFWCNPISGHNTLYWYLQNLGQGPELLIRYENEEAVDDSQLPKDRFSAERLKGVDSTLKIQPAELGDSAVYLCASSPGGQAPKNEQFFGPGTRLTVL.

The CDR3 protein is CATSRGDRENEKLFF. CDR3 DNA sequence: TGTGCCACCAGCAGGGGTGACAGGGAGAATGAAAAACTGTTTTTT. The chain joins TRBV15 to TRBJ1-4, with 7 bases matching TRBD1. Germline CDR1 reads LNHNV; CDR2 reads YYDKDF (reference sequence). Unmatched junction bases numbered 6, after V lost 3 bases and J lost 5 bases. The CDR3 is made up of 15 amino acids.

In DNA, the CDR3 is TGTGCCAGTAGTCTACAGGGTGTTGAGCAGTTCTTC. Its translation is CASSLQGVEQFF. The gene calls are TRBV19 and TRBJ2-1; D is perhaps TRBD1 (6 bases). Trimming pared 5 bases from V and 9 bases from J, leaving 11 bases between. The CDR3 length is 12 residues. CDR1 and CDR2 (germline): LNHDA, SQIVND (reference sequence).

The V call is TRBV18, the J call TRBJ1-6; perhaps TRBD1 as D (5 bases). V lost 4 bases and J 9 bases, leaving 22 bases between the germline ends. CDR3 size: 17 residues. In germline, CDR1 is KGHSH, CDR2 LQKENI. CDR3 residues: CASSRAAGTSEGSPLHF. The DNA of the CDR3 is TGTGCCAGCTCACGAGCCGCGGGGACCTCGGAGGGTTCACCCCTCCACTTT.

This clone has only one observation. Other nucleotide sequences from this sample produce the same CDR3. In DNA, the CDR3 is TGTGCCAGTTCCCTAGGGACTAGCGGAAGCTCCTACGAGCAGTACTTC. It translates to CASSLGTSGSSYEQYF. The rearrangement links TRBV27 to TRBJ2-7, with TRBD2 identical over 11 bases. The V gene's germline CDR1 is MNHEY and CDR2 SMNVEV (reference sequence). This CDR3 has 16 residues. The J segment lost 0 bases and the V segment lost 9 bases, leaving 10 bases of the junction unmatched.

This clone was counted a single time. The chain uses TRBV29-1 and TRBJ2-2, with TRBD2 matching 7 bases. The CDR3 contains 15 residues. The ends lost 3 bases at V and 0 bases at J; junction bases unmatched: 4. In germline, CDR1 is SQVTM, CDR2 ANQGSEA. CDR3 DNA sequence: TGCAGCGTTGATCCGGGGGGTGCGAACACCGGGGAGCTGTTTTTT. It codes for CSVDPGGANTGELFF.

This clone has only a few counts. Here the CDR3 reads CSVGMAGGSYNEQFF. CDR3 nucleotides: TGCAGCGTGGGGATGGCGGGCGGCTCCTACAATGAGCAGTTCTTC. The rearrangement joins TRBV29-1 to TRBJ2-1, with D maybe TRBD2 (5 bases). The CDR3 extends over 15 amino acids. Trimming left V 6 bases short and J 0 bases short, with 15 bases between. The germline V gene has CDR1 SQVTM and CDR2 ANQGSEA.

The rearrangement joins TRBV3-1 (or the pseudogene TRBV3-2) to TRBJ1-5; tentative D call: TRBD1 (5 bases). Germline V gene data show CDR1 as LGHDT and CDR2 as YNNKEL (reference sequence). V lost 0 bases to trimming and J lost 5 bases, with 8 bases between them. The CDR3 sequence is 14 residues long. The CDR3 here is CASSQDRGYQPQHF. Here the CDR3 DNA reads TGTGCCAGCAGCCAAGATCGGGGGTATCAGCCCCAGCATTTT.

The chain recombines TRBV10-3 with TRBJ1-3; 9 bases agree with TRBD1. V was pared by 4 bases and J by 0 bases, with 1 base of the junction left unmatched. The CDR3 has 15 residues. Germline CDR1 reads ENHRY; CDR2 reads SYGVKD. CDR3 sequence: CAISGDRASGNTIYF. The CDR3 nucleotides are TGTGCCATCAGTGGGGACAGGGCCTCTGGAAACACCATATATTTT.

The chain recombines TRBV14 with TRBJ2-1; no firm D call. Trimming cost V 0 bases and J 4 bases, with 10 bases left between them. This CDR3 is 15 amino acids long. In germline, CDR1 is SGHDN, CDR2 FVKESK. As DNA, the CDR3 is TGTGCCAGCAGCCAAGATCGTGGCCCATACAATGAGCAGTTCTTC. It specifies CASSQDRGPYNEQFF.

This clone has just one count. V gene TRBV18 combines with J gene TRBJ1-1; TRBD1 matches 8 bases. J was trimmed by 4 bases and V by 2 bases; bases with no gene match: 9. This CDR3 has 16 amino acids. Germline loops: CDR1 KGHSH, CDR2 LQKENI. Here the CDR3 reads CASSPIPTGDGTEAFF. As DNA, the CDR3 is TGTGCCAGCTCACCAATCCCGACAGGGGATGGCACTGAAGCTTTCTTT.

The chain couples TRBV19 to TRBJ2-5, with TRBD2 as a possible D gene (5 bases). The CDR3 runs to 16 residues. From germline, CDR1 is LNHDA and CDR2 SQIVND (reference sequence). The V and J ends lost 1 base and 2 bases respectively, with 14 bases between them. Here the CDR3 DNA reads TGTGCCAGTAGTATAGGAGGGAACACCATTCAAGAGACCCAGTACTTC. Translation: CASSIGGNTIQETQYF.